The 18 T cell receptor beta chains below come from one sample, sequenced in a study of control samples from healthy donors and cancer patients (dated by TCRdb to 2018 to 2020). Library method: the immunoSEQ multiplex PCR assay. TCRdb holds this immuneACCESS table with in-frame rearrangements only. Some clones are missing; in checked studies, unresolved V genes explain under half, and the rest has no known cause. The sample records 45,000 to 55,000 clones, 85% to 95% of which are singletons. Clones ranked in the top ten supply less than 2.5% of the sample. The sample consisted of blood. The receptor source for this set is a man aged 25-45 years in good health.

This clone was observed a few times. This chain uses TRBV28 with TRBJ2-2, with D hard to call. The length of the CDR3 is 13 residues. Trimming stripped 6 bases from V and 4 bases from J, with 9 bases between. Germline V gives CDR1 MDHEN, CDR2 SYDVKM. CDR3 bases: TGTGCCAGCAGCCACGAGAGCACCGGGGAGCTGTTTTTT. Its protein is CASSHESTGELFF.

This chain connects TRBV4-1 to TRBJ1-3; no definite D call. This CDR3 has 16 amino acids. Germline V gene data show CDR1 as MGHRA and CDR2 as YSYEKL. With 3 bases removed from V and 0 bases from J, the gap between germline ends came to 12 bases. CDR3 amino acids: CASSHHDGSSGNTIYF. CDR3 bases: TGCGCCAGCAGCCACCACGACGGGAGCTCTGGAAACACCATATATTTT.

The chain couples TRBV5-4 to TRBJ1-2; no firm D call. V was clipped by 5 bases and J by 2 bases, with 16 bases between them. The CDR3 has 15 amino acids. Germline loops: CDR1 SGHNT, CDR2 YYREEE (reference sequence). The CDR3 bases are TGTGCCAGCAGTTCCGGGCTGGCGGGGAACTATGGCTACACCTTC. Its translation is CASSSGLAGNYGYTF. Looking up the rest from reference TRBV5-4 and TRBJ1-2 gives the full variable domain: ETGVTQSPTHLIKTRGQQVTLRCSSQSGHNTVSWYQQALGQGPQFIFQYYREEENGRGNFPPRFSGLQFPNYSSELNVNALELDDSALYLCASSSGLAGNYGYTFGSGTRLTVV.

This chain links TRBV2 with TRBJ2-7; a weak D match, TRBD1 (6 bases). Trimming cost V 5 bases and J 0 bases, with 11 bases left between them. There are 14 residues in the CDR3. Germline-derived CDR1 and CDR2 are SNHLY and FYNNEI. The CDR3 is CASSPRTVSYEQYF. CDR3 DNA sequence: TGTGCCAGCAGTCCAAGGACAGTCTCCTACGAGCAGTACTTC.

The rearrangement joins TRBV2 to TRBJ2-7; no definite D call. Germline V CDR1 and CDR2: SNHLY, FYNNEI. The ends were cut back, 0 bases at V and 5 bases at J, with 11 bases in the middle. CDR3 length: 14 residues. CDR3 region: CASSEAGILHEQYF. CDR3 coding DNA: TGTGCCAGCAGTGAAGCGGGGATCTTGCACGAGCAGTACTTC. Looking up the rest from reference TRBV2 and TRBJ2-7 gives the full variable domain: EPEVTQTPSHQVTQMGQEVILRCVPISNHLYFYWYRQILGQKVEFLVSFYNNEISEKSEIFDDQFSVERPDGSNFTLKIRSTKLEDSAMYFCASSEAGILHEQYFGPGTRLTVT.

This chain connects TRBV11-2 to TRBJ2-1, with D maybe TRBD1 (6 bases). The length of the CDR3 is 15 residues. Germline CDR1 and CDR2: SGHAT and FQNNGV. V was shortened by 3 bases and J by 6 bases, with 15 bases between the two germline ends. CDR3 coding DNA: TGTGCCAGCAGCTTCTCGCTACAGGGCATCAATGAGCAGTTCTTC. It codes for CASSFSLQGINEQFF. The full variable domain, with the rest looked up from reference TRBV11-2 and TRBJ2-1, is EAGVAQSPRYKIIEKRQSVAFWCNPISGHATLYWYQQILGQGPKLLIQFQNNGVVDDSQLPKDRFSAERLKGVDSTLKIQPAKLEDSAVYLCASSFSLQGINEQFFGPGTRLTVL.

The chain joins TRBV30 to TRBJ2-5; 11 bases match TRBD2. Per germline, CDR1 GTSNPN and CDR2 SVGIG (reference sequence). Trimming took 5 bases from V and 2 from J; bases not matched to a gene: 1. CDR3 length: 13 residues. This CDR3 is CAWRLAGQETQYF. The CDR3 region has the DNA TGTGCCTGGCGACTAGCGGGACAAGAGACCCAGTACTTC.

V and J are TRBV9 and TRBJ2-1, with 11 bases lining up with TRBD2. Germline values: CDR1 SGDLS, CDR2 YYNGEE. V gave up 0 bases and J gave up 5 bases; unmatched junction bases: 7. The CDR3 loop spans 17 amino acids. The CDR3 is CASSVVGLAGGDNEQFF. The CDR3 nucleotides are TGTGCCAGCAGCGTAGTGGGGCTAGCGGGAGGTGACAATGAGCAGTTCTTC.

The gene calls are TRBV18 and TRBJ1-2; TRBD1 aligns across 8 bases. Germline V CDR1 and CDR2: KGHSH, LQKENI. The CDR3 is 15 residues long. J lost 3 bases, V lost 4 bases, and 7 bases had no gene match. The CDR3 bases are TGTGCCAGCTCACTAGGGACAGGTCTGCACTATGGCTACACCTTC. Protein product: CASSLGTGLHYGYTF.

The chain uses TRBV6-2 or TRBV6-3 and TRBJ2-1; D possibly corresponds to TRBD2 (6 bases). V was cut by 6 bases and J by 0 bases, with 15 bases left in between. The CDR3 has 16 residues. The germline V gene encodes CDR1 MNHEY and CDR2 SVGEGT. CDR3: CASSLDPSASYNEQFF. DNA for the CDR3: TGTGCCAGCAGCCTCGACCCTAGCGCCTCCTACAATGAGCAGTTCTTC.

The chain employs TRBV2 and TRBJ2-7; no clear D gene. Germline lookup yields CDR1 SNHLY and CDR2 FYNNEI. This CDR3 has 12 amino acids. V was pared by 8 bases and J by 2 bases, with 10 bases between. The DNA for the CDR3 is TGTGCCAGCTCTCCGTACACCTACGAGCAGTACTTC. The encoded protein is CASSPYTYEQYF.

This clone was recorded once. This chain connects TRBV2 to TRBJ2-1; possible D gene TRBD1, 5 bases. The CDR3 totals 15 residues. The V gene's germline CDR1 is SNHLY and CDR2 FYNNEI. The V end was cut by 2 bases, the J end by 2 bases, with 10 bases between. DNA of the CDR3: TGTGCCAGCAGTGAATCGCGCAGGGCCTACAATGAGCAGTTCTTC. Protein product: CASSESRRAYNEQFF.

V usage is TRBV6-5 and J usage is TRBJ1-1; 12 nucleotides match TRBD1. J lost 2 bases, V lost 6 bases, and 4 bases had no gene match. CDR3 size: 15 residues. Germline CDR1 is MNHEY and CDR2 is SVGAGI. DNA of the CDR3: TGTGCCAGCAGGGGACAGGGGGCAGGCAACACTGAAGCTTTCTTT. Its translation: CASRGQGAGNTEAFF.

This rearrangement joins TRBV4-1 to TRBJ2-1; D may be TRBD2 (6 bases). The CDR3 runs to 16 residues. Looked up from germline, CDR1 is MGHRA and CDR2 is YSYEKL. Trimming removed 5 bases from V and 0 bases from J, with 14 bases in between. CDR3 DNA: TGCGCCAGCAGCACTCTAGCGAGTCCCTCCTACAATGAGCAGTTCTTC. Amino acid sequence: CASSTLASPSYNEQFF.

This clone was seen just once. The CDR3 bases are TGTGCCAGCAGCGGAACCACAGATACGCAGTATTTT. Protein product: CASSGTTDTQYF. This chain connects TRBV7-9 to TRBJ2-3; no clear D gene. Germline V gene sequence: CDR1 SEHNR, CDR2 FQNEAQ (reference sequence). V lost 5 bases to trimming and J lost 2 bases, with 5 bases between them. The length of the CDR3 is 12 residues.

V usage is TRBV9 and J usage is TRBJ2-3; no firm D call. The CDR3 is made up of 14 amino acids. The V gene lost 4 bases and the J gene lost 2 bases, with 11 bases spanning the gap. Looked up from germline, CDR1 is SGDLS and CDR2 is YYNGEE. This CDR3 is CASSLRHPTDTQYF. The DNA of the CDR3 is TGTGCCAGCAGCCTACGACACCCCACAGATACGCAGTATTTT.

The sample holds one count of this clone. This chain joins TRBV19 and TRBJ1-5; 10 bases match TRBD1. Looked up from germline, CDR1 is LNHDA and CDR2 is SQIVND (reference sequence). CDR3 size: 15 residues. The junction had 10 bases not matched to a gene; V was cut back by 6 bases and J by 8 bases. The CDR3 reads CASRRPGQGIEPQHF. In DNA, the CDR3 is TGTGCCAGTAGACGCCCGGGACAGGGGATTGAGCCCCAGCATTTT.

V is TRBV3-1 (or the pseudogene TRBV3-2) and J is TRBJ2-3, with 7 bases identical to TRBD1. Germline assignment: CDR1 LGHDT and CDR2 YNNKEL (reference sequence). The CDR3 runs 17 residues. V shed 3 bases, J shed 5 bases, and the junction held 14 bases outside the gene matches. CDR3 loop: CASSQIPKGGKEDTQYF. Written as DNA, the CDR3 is TGTGCCAGCAGCCAGATCCCGAAAGGGGGCAAAGAAGATACGCAGTATTTT.